The sequence of this T cell receptor beta chain was determined in a study of blood T cells in healthy people across ages. Next came a second PCR, run for about 6 to 11 cycles, which used a sample-barcoded 5' primer along with a J-beta primer mix. TCRdb passed the 5' RACE reads through MiXCR, listing each CDR3 protein once. Counted here are approximately 1.5 million distinct CDR3 sequences, around 40% occurring once; the ten biggest clones make up around 4%. The count of this clonotype is one. The germline V gene has CDR1 MGHRA and CDR2 YSYEKL. This CDR3 contains 17 residues. V shed 4 bases, J shed 3 bases, and the junction held 9 bases outside the gene matches.

Source material: blood. The receptor's source is a woman under 30 in good health. V is TRBV4-1 and J is TRBJ2-6; 7 nucleotides agree with TRBD1. In DNA, the CDR3 is TGCGCCAGCAGCCGAGGAAACAGGGGCTTTGGGGCCAACGTCCTGACTTTC. Residues: CASSRGNRGFGANVLTF.